The rows below give T cell receptor beta chains drawn from one sample of a study of cytomegalovirus exposure and HLA in healthy donors. Libraries were prepared by immunoSEQ multiplex PCR; TCRdb keeps only in-frame clonotypes and omits some of them. The data contain 150,000 to 200,000 clones, approximately 79% of them singletons. The specimen was PBMCs. Receptors originate from a woman aged 50 to 65 in good health and CMV-seropositive. Both conserved end residues are part of each CDR3. A D gene is named only where the DNA matches it firmly. Some rows have no size entry. The others give once, few or many, or a class for an expanded clone.

d_gene: TRBD1
j_gene: TRBJ2-7
abundance: NA
v_gene: TRBV6-5
CDR3aa: CASSRQGYYYEQYF
CDR3nt: TGTGCCAGCAGTCGACAGGGATACTACTACGAGCAGTACTTC

d_gene: TRBD1
j_gene: TRBJ1-5
abundance: NA
v_gene: TRBV5-1
CDR3aa: CASSFTGGDSNQPQHF
CDR3nt: TGCGCCAGCAGCTTTACAGGGGGAGATAGCAATCAGCCCCAGCATTTT

d_gene: NA
j_gene: TRBJ2-7
abundance: NA
v_gene: TRBV18
CDR3aa: CASSLVPAYEQYF
CDR3nt: TGTGCCAGCTCCCTAGTCCCCGCCTACGAGCAGTACTTC

d_gene: NA
j_gene: TRBJ1-1
abundance: NA
v_gene: TRBV7-9
CDR3aa: CASTLGASNTEAFF
CDR3nt: TGTGCCAGCACCTTGGGGGCCTCGAACACTGAAGCTTTCTTT

d_gene: NA
j_gene: TRBJ2-1
abundance: NA
v_gene: TRBV20-1
CDR3aa: CSAEGGGGQFF
CDR3nt: TGCAGTGCCGAAGGGGGGGGAGGGCAGTTCTTC

d_gene: NA
j_gene: TRBJ1-1
abundance: NA
v_gene: TRBV6-4
CDR3aa: CASSEEEGTEAFF
CDR3nt: TGTGCCAGCAGTGAGGAGGAGGGAACTGAAGCTTTCTTT

d_gene: TRBD1
j_gene: TRBJ1-2
abundance: NA
v_gene: TRBV7-2
CDR3aa: CASSFLDRVGYGYTF
CDR3nt: TGTGCCAGCAGCTTCTTAGACAGGGTCGGCTATGGCTACACCTTC

d_gene: TRBD1
j_gene: TRBJ1-1
abundance: NA
v_gene: TRBV5-1
CDR3aa: CASSQDRANTEAFF
CDR3nt: TGCGCCAGCAGCCAGGACAGGGCGAACACTGAAGCTTTCTTT

d_gene: NA
j_gene: TRBJ2-5
abundance: once
v_gene: TRBV10-3
CDR3aa: CATTRVYQETQYF
CDR3nt: TGTGCCACCACCAGGGTTTACCAAGAGACCCAGTACTTC

d_gene: NA
j_gene: TRBJ2-7
abundance: NA
v_gene: TRBV7-9
CDR3aa: CASSLEGTYEQYF
CDR3nt: TGTGCCAGCAGCTTAGAGGGGACTTACGAGCAGTACTTC

d_gene: NA
j_gene: TRBJ1-2
abundance: NA
v_gene: TRBV28
CDR3aa: CASSKGGGAGGYTF
CDR3nt: TGTGCCAGTTCGAAGGGGGGGGGCGCAGGTGGCTACACCTTC

d_gene: TRBD1
j_gene: TRBJ2-2
abundance: NA
v_gene: TRBV12-5
CDR3aa: CASGPNPTGPATGELFF
CDR3nt: TGTGCTAGTGGCCCAAACCCGACAGGGCCGGCGACCGGGGAGCTGTTTTTT

d_gene: TRBD1
j_gene: TRBJ2-7
abundance: NA
v_gene: TRBV30
CDR3aa: CAWSTGTVLGEQYF
CDR3nt: TGTGCCTGGAGTACCGGGACAGTGCTTGGCGAGCAGTACTTC

d_gene: TRBD1
j_gene: TRBJ1-4
abundance: many
v_gene: TRBV6-6
CDR3aa: CASSPGRDRGFEKLFF
CDR3nt: TGTGCCAGCAGTCCGGGGCGGGACAGGGGTTTCGAAAAACTGTTTTTT

d_gene: NA
j_gene: TRBJ1-1
abundance: NA
v_gene: TRBV11-2
CDR3aa: CASSLSTGNTEAFF
CDR3nt: TGTGCCAGCAGCTTATCGACGGGGAACACTGAAGCTTTCTTT

d_gene: TRBD2
j_gene: TRBJ2-3
abundance: NA
v_gene: TRBV12-5
CDR3aa: CASGAGGPGTDTQYF
CDR3nt: TGTGCTAGTGGGGCGGGGGGGCCTGGCACAGATACGCAGTATTTT

d_gene: TRBD1
j_gene: TRBJ1-1
abundance: NA
v_gene: TRBV7-6
CDR3aa: CASSARGQGDTEAFF
CDR3nt: TGTGCCAGCAGCGCCAGAGGACAGGGAGACACTGAAGCTTTCTTT

d_gene: NA
j_gene: TRBJ1-2
abundance: NA
v_gene: TRBV5-6
CDR3aa: CASSLISGTKGYTF
CDR3nt: TGTGCCAGCAGCTTGATAAGTGGGACAAAAGGCTACACCTTC

d_gene: NA
j_gene: TRBJ2-1
abundance: NA
v_gene: TRBV23-1
CDR3aa: CASSQSPKSSSYNEQFF
CDR3nt: TGCGCCAGCAGTCAAAGCCCAAAATCGAGCTCCTACAATGAGCAGTTCTTC

d_gene: TRBD1
j_gene: TRBJ1-5
abundance: NA
v_gene: TRBV19
CDR3aa: CASSTPLRDRVKPQHF
CDR3nt: TGTGCCAGTAGTACCCCGCTCCGGGACAGGGTTAAGCCCCAGCATTTT

d_gene: NA
j_gene: TRBJ1-1
abundance: once
v_gene: TRBV2
CDR3aa: CASSDEVDTEAFF
CDR3nt: TGTGCCAGCAGTGATGAGGTTGACACTGAAGCTTTCTTT

d_gene: NA
j_gene: TRBJ1-3
abundance: NA
v_gene: TRBV4-1
CDR3aa: CASSQDPGNGNTIYF
CDR3nt: TGCGCCAGCAGCCAAGATCCAGGGAACGGAAACACCATATATTTT

d_gene: NA
j_gene: TRBJ1-1
abundance: NA
v_gene: TRBV19
CDR3aa: CASTPTGNTEAFF
CDR3nt: TGTGCCAGTACCCCCACTGGGAACACTGAAGCTTTCTTT

d_gene: NA
j_gene: TRBJ2-7
abundance: NA
v_gene: TRBV10-3
CDR3aa: CAISESPAGTQEQYF
CDR3nt: TGTGCCATCAGTGAGTCCCCCGCCGGGACACAGGAGCAGTACTTC

d_gene: NA
j_gene: TRBJ1-5
abundance: few
v_gene: TRBV19
CDR3aa: CASSQITGFGQPQHF
CDR3nt: TGTGCCAGTAGCCAAATTACAGGGTTTGGTCAGCCCCAGCATTTT

d_gene: NA
j_gene: TRBJ1-3
abundance: NA
v_gene: TRBV6-6
CDR3aa: CASSGGGSGNTIYF
CDR3nt: TGTGCCAGCAGTGGAGGAGGTTCCGGAAACACCATATATTTT

d_gene: TRBD1
j_gene: TRBJ2-7
abundance: once
v_gene: TRBV7-2
CDR3aa: CASSVAGTGATYEQYF
CDR3nt: TGTGCCAGCAGCGTAGCCGGGACAGGGGCGACCTACGAGCAGTACTTC

d_gene: TRBD1
j_gene: TRBJ1-5
abundance: NA
v_gene: TRBV19
CDR3aa: CASSGLTLGGAGQPQHF
CDR3nt: TGTGCCAGTTCTGGGTTAACCCTAGGGGGCGCGGGTCAGCCCCAGCATTTT

d_gene: NA
j_gene: TRBJ2-3
abundance: NA
v_gene: TRBV19
CDR3aa: CASSHAGTQTGSLYF
CDR3nt: TGTGCCAGTAGTCACGCCGGGACACAGACGGGAAGTCTGTATTTT

d_gene: NA
j_gene: TRBJ1-1
abundance: NA
v_gene: TRBV28
CDR3aa: CASLRNRNTEAFF
CDR3nt: TGTGCCAGCCTGAGGAATCGGAACACTGAAGCTTTCTTT

d_gene: NA
j_gene: TRBJ2-2
abundance: NA
v_gene: TRBV5-5
CDR3aa: CASSSSGTNTGELFF
CDR3nt: TGTGCCAGCAGCTCCAGCGGAACGAACACCGGGGAGCTGTTTTTT

d_gene: NA
j_gene: TRBJ2-6
abundance: few
v_gene: TRBV2
CDR3aa: CASSASTGANVLTF
CDR3nt: TGTGCCAGCAGTGCATCCACTGGGGCCAACGTCCTGACTTTC

d_gene: NA
j_gene: TRBJ1-2
abundance: NA
v_gene: TRBV29-1
CDR3aa: CSVEGRVVYGYTF
CDR3nt: TGCAGCGTTGAGGGCAGGGTAGTGTATGGCTACACCTTC

d_gene: NA
j_gene: TRBJ2-7
abundance: NA
v_gene: TRBV19
CDR3aa: CASSITGSLYEQYF
CDR3nt: TGTGCCAGTAGTATAACAGGGTCTCTCTACGAGCAGTACTTC